This TCR beta chain appears in the sequencing data of a study of blood T cell repertoires in COVID-19. On the study more broadly: COVID-19 samples from acute and convalescent phases originated in the United States, Italy and Spain. T cells, B-cell-depleted T cells, or PBMCs provided the cDNA or gDNA that served as material.

Per germline, CDR1 SGHVS and CDR2 FNYEAQ. The CDR3 runs 13 residues. V dropped 1 base and J dropped 2 bases, with 3 bases sitting between them. The method was immunoSEQ multiplex PCR; TCRdb's version includes in-frame clones alone and lacks a portion of them. The top ten hold around 44% of the sample, which has tens of thousands of clones, around 84% seen once. The sequencing input was peripheral blood. V is TRBV7-6 and J is TRBJ1-3; D uncertain. The receptor was derived from a human donor in a cohort sampled during active COVID-19. The CDR3 reads CASSLDTGNTIYF. In DNA form, the CDR3 reads TGTGCCAGCAGCTTAGACACTGGAAACACCATATATTTT.